The entry below gives a single T cell receptor (beta chain) sequence along with its context. Its recognized antigen is unknown. No much larger clone is present one base from it, and per-base qualities are unavailable. To sequence the TCRbeta CDR3 region, genomic DNA was isolated from the sorted cells. TCRbeta CDR3 regions were sequenced using the immunoSEQ Assay. Sourced from immuneACCESS, this table was stored by TCRdb with only in-frame sequences that have V and J called. A share of the clones is absent; for the studies checked, an unresolved V gene accounts for under half, and the remainder has no known explanation. Present in this sample are 95,000 to 100,000 clones, roughly 87% of which were seen just once. The top ten hold about 1.5% of the sample. The data stem from a study of OX40 agonist ivuxolimab in advanced cancers. For context, the study as a whole: Ivuxolimab, which targeted the costimulatory receptor OX40 (CD134), was an agonistic, fully human IgG2 monoclonal antibody. The paper reports the monotherapy dose-escalation portion (N of about 54 patients) of the phase I ivuxolimab trial. Intravenous ivuxolimab was administered to patients every 2 weeks at six dose levels: 0.01, 0.1, 0.3, 1.5, 3 and 10 mg/kg. Prior anti-PD-1, anti-PD-L1 or anti-CTLA-4 therapy was permitted, and checkpoint inhibitors had been received by roughly 42% of dose-escalation patients. Among the 52 dose-escalation patients, roughly 20 had hepatocellular carcinoma, around 15 melanoma, 9 renal cell carcinoma and 9 head and neck cancer. The dose-escalation cohort was roughly 80% male with a mean age of approximately 59 years, ranging from about 23 to 85. Partial responses occurred in three dose-escalation patients: two with cutaneous melanoma and one with hepatocellular carcinoma. The point of sequencing TCRbeta in the periphery was to test whether ivuxolimab changed TCR sequence diversity and drove clonal T-cell expansion. Overall study results and their limits: Low levels of normalized T-cell clonal expansion were also shown by some nonresponding patients. After ivuxolimab, expanded clones were on average more numerous among CD8+ T cells than among CD4+ T cells. The antigen specificity of the peripheral T cells that underwent clonal expansion was not determined. In the 0.1-3.0 mg/kg groups, partial responders were among the patients with the lowest normalized peripheral clonal expansion, particularly in CD8+ T cells. Clonal expansion of both CD4+ and CD8+ blood T cells was observed from baseline to week 6 at doses 0.1 to 3.0 mg/kg.

Trimming removed 8 bases from V and 2 bases from J; the gene matches leave 12 bases unexplained. The CDR3 covers 16 residues, taking in both the cysteine and the phenylalanine. Only CDR3 DNA is held: 48 bases, read in frame from base 1. CDR1 and CDR2 (SQVTM, ANQGSEA) derive from the germline V gene. The trial excluded patients who had a history of autoimmune disease or who were on systemic immunosuppression. Peripheral blood for TCR sequencing was collected from all dose cohorts at baseline, on cycle 4 day 1, and on cycle 7 day 1. Samples were obtained from an open-label, multicenter, first-in-human phase I dose-escalation trial of ivuxolimab. Adults with locally advanced or metastatic melanoma, renal cell, hepatocellular, or head and neck squamous cell carcinoma were enrolled in the trial. Before TCR sequencing, CD4+ T cells and CD8+ T cells from peripheral blood were sorted into separate populations.

The sample was CD4+ or CD8+ T cells sorted from blood, taken in a trial of the OX40 agonist ivuxolimab. The rearrangement joined TRBV29-1 to TRBJ2-7; 13 bases in between match TRBD2. The receptor was derived from an adult with an advanced solid tumor such as melanoma, head and neck, liver or kidney cancer. The encoded CDR3 is CSPRLAGGTSAYEQYF. The bases read TGCAGCCCACGACTAGCGGGAGGCACCTCGGCCTACGAGCAGTACTTC.